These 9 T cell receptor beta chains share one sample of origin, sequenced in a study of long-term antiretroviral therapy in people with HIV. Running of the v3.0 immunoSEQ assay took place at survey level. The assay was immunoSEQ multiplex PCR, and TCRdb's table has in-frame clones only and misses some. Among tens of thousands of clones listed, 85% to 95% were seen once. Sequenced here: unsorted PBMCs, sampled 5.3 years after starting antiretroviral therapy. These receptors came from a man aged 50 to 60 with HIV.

CDR3 DNA sequence: TGTGCCAGCAGCGAAGGGGTAGTACTCGGGACAGGGTTCTACAATGAGCAGTTCTTC. Protein sequence: CASSEGVVLGTGFYNEQFF. The chain uses TRBV7-8 and TRBJ2-1, with TRBD1 identical over 9 bases. The CDR3 covers 19 residues. Germline values: CDR1 SGHVS, CDR2 FQNEAQ. Trimming at V came to 5 bases and at J to 3 bases, leaving 17 bases not matched to a gene.

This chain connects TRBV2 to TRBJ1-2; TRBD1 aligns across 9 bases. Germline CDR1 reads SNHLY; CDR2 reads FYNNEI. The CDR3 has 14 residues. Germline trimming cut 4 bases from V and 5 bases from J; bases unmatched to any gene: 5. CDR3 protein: CASSVRDREYGYTF. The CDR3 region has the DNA TGTGCCAGCAGTGTTAGGGACAGGGAATATGGCTACACCTTC.

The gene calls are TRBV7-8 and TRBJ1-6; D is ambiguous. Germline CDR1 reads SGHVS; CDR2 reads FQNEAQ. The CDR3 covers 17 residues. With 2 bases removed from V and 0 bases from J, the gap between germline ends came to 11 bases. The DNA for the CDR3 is TGTGCCAGCAGCTTAATCCCGATTAGCTCCTATAATTCACCCCTCCACTTT. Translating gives CASSLIPISSYNSPLHF.

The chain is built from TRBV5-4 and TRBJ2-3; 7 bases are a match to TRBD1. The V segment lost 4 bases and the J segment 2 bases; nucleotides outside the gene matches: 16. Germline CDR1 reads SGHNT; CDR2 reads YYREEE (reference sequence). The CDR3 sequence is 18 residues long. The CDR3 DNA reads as TGTGCCAGCAGCATTTACTCCAGGGGGTTGGAGGTCACAGATACGCAGTATTTT. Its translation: CASSIYSRGLEVTDTQYF.

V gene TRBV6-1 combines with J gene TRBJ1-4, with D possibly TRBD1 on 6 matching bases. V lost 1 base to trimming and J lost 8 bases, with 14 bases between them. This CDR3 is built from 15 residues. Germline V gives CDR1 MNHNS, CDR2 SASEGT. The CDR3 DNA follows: TGTGCCAGCAGTGAAGGGGGGCCCTCTGGGGAAAAACTGTTTTTT. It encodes CASSEGGPSGEKLFF.

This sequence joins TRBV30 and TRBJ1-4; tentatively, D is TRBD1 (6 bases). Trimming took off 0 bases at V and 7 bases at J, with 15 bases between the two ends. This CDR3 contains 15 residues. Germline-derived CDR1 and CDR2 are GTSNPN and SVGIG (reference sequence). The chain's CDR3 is CAWSVPPAGVEKLFF. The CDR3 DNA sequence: TGTGCCTGGAGTGTACCCCCGGCAGGGGTTGAAAAACTGTTTTTT.

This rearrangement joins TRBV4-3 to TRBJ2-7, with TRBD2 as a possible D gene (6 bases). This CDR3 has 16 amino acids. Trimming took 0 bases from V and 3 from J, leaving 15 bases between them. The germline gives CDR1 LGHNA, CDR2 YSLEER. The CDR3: CASSQEDSGRIYEQYF. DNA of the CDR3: TGCGCCAGCAGCCAAGAGGATAGCGGAAGAATCTACGAGCAGTACTTC.

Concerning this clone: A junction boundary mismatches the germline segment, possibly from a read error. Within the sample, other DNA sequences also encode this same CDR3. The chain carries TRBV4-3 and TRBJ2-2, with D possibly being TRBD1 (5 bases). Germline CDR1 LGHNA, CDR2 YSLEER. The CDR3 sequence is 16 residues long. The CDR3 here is CASSQDRGQKGGELFF. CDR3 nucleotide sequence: TGCGCCAGCAGTCAAGATAGGGGCCAAAAAGGCGGGGAGCTGTTTTTT.

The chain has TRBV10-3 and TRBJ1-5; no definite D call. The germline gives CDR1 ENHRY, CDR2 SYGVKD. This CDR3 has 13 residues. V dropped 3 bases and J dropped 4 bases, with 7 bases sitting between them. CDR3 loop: CAISESDNQPQHF. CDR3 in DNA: TGTGCCATCAGTGAATCGGATAATCAGCCCCAGCATTTT.